This T cell receptor (beta chain) was obtained from a study of identical twins. Study-wide findings and caveats: The study found weaker excess twin sharing in beta out-of-frame sequences. It was out-of-frame TCR alpha sharing in monozygotic twins that models underestimated. High-abundance cord blood beta clonotypes had fewer insertions; memory repertoires showed none.

Regarding this clonotype: Its specificity is not known.

Unique molecular identifiers were present on the cDNA, which also gained a universal primer site by template switching. TCRdb processed the 5' RACE reads anew with MiXCR; each CDR3 protein has one entry. Among about 250,000 distinct CDR3 sequences listed, over 13% were seen once. Germline assignment: CDR1 SGHTA and CDR2 FQGNSA. The V and J ends lost 5 bases and 2 bases respectively, with 10 bases between them. The CDR3 is 14 amino acids. The chain combines TRBV7-2 with TRBJ2-1, with D unclear. The sample consisted of memory (CD45RO+) T cells sorted from blood. This TCR was sampled from a woman aged 18-29 years in good health. The DNA for the CDR3 is TGTGCCAGCAGCCTCAACCCCGCCTACAATGAGCAGTTCTTC. Amino acids: CASSLNPAYNEQFF.